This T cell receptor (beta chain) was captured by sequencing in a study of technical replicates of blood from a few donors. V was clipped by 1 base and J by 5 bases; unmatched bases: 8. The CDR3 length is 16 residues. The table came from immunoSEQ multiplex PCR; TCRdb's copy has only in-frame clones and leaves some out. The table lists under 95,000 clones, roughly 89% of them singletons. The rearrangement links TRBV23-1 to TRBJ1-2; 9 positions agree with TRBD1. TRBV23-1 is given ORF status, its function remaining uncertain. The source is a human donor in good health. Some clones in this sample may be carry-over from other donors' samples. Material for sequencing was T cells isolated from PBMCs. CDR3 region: CASSQLVHRGRYGYTF. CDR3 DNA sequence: TGCGCCAGCAGTCAATTAGTACACAGGGGGCGTTATGGCTACACCTTC.